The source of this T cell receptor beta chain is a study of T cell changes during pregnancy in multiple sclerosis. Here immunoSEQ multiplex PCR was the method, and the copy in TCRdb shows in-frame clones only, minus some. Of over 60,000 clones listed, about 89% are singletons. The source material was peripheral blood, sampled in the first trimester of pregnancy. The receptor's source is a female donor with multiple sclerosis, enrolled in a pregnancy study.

The CDR3 loop reads CAMGQRNTEAFF. The CDR3 region has the DNA TGCGCCATGGGACAGCGGAACACTGAAGCTTTCTTT. The genes are TRBV10-1 and TRBJ1-1, with TRBD1 identical over 7 bases. The CDR3 extends over 12 amino acids. CDR1 is WNHNN and CDR2 is SYGVQD in the germline V gene (reference sequence). V lost 10 bases and J lost 1; bases outside the gene matches: 3.